Below are 31 T cell receptor beta chains sequenced from a single sample in a study of blood T cell repertoires in COVID-19. The method was immunoSEQ multiplex PCR; TCRdb's version includes in-frame clones alone and lacks a portion of them. This sample carries about 94,000 clones, about 87% of them seen once, and the ten largest clones take around 7%. Sequencing used peripheral blood. The source is a human donor with acute or convalescent COVID-19. The donor label of this sample is uncertain.

This rearrangement joins TRBV5-1 to TRBJ2-1; D possibly corresponds to TRBD2 (5 bases). This CDR3 contains 15 residues. Germline V lookup: CDR1 SGHRS, CDR2 YFSETQ. Trimming left V 0 bases short and J 0 bases short, with 7 bases between. The CDR3 here is CASSLERSSYNEQFF. As DNA, the CDR3 is TGCGCCAGCAGCTTGGAGCGGAGCTCCTACAATGAGCAGTTCTTC. The variable domain in full, completed from reference TRBV5-1 and TRBJ2-1, reads KAGVTQTPRYLIKTRGQQVTLSCSPISGHRSVSWYQQTPGQGLQFLFEYFSETQRNKGNFPGRFSGRQFSNSRSEMNVSTLELGDSALYLCASSLERSSYNEQFFGPGTRLTVL.

The V gene is TRBV13, the J gene TRBJ1-5, with 9 nucleotides matching TRBD1. Germline CDR1 is PRHDT and CDR2 is FYEKMQ (reference sequence). The CDR3 is made up of 14 amino acids. J was trimmed by 5 bases and V by 4 bases; bases with no gene match: 3. The CDR3 region is CASSSGQGYQPQHF. The CDR3 DNA reads TGTGCCAGCAGCTCAGGACAGGGGTATCAGCCCCAGCATTTT.

This clone appeared a single time. CDR3 sequence (DNA): TGCGCCAGCAGCCATAGACAGGGTTTCGACTATGGCTACACCTTC. Residues: CASSHRQGFDYGYTF. This sequence joins TRBV4-1 and TRBJ1-2, with 7 nucleotides matching TRBD1. Germline V lookup: CDR1 MGHRA, CDR2 YSYEKL. With 3 bases clipped from V and 3 bases from J, the junction kept 7 bases outside the gene matches. The CDR3 sequence is 15 residues long.

The V and J genes are TRBV6-5 and TRBJ2-1; 10 nucleotides align to TRBD1. With 10 bases clipped from V and 3 bases from J, the junction kept 6 bases outside the gene matches. The CDR3 spans 14 residues. Germline V CDR1 and CDR2: MNHEY, SVGAGI. CDR3: CATVRDRGYNEQFF. For the CDR3, the DNA is TGTGCCACCGTGCGGGACAGGGGCTACAATGAGCAGTTCTTC.

V usage is TRBV7-6 and J usage is TRBJ1-6; 10 bases match TRBD1. The V and J ends lost 1 base and 4 bases, in that order; junction bases with no gene match: 1. CDR3 length: 16 residues. Germline V gene data show CDR1 as SGHVS and CDR2 as FNYEAQ. CDR3 region: CASSLGDRGYNSPLHF. The CDR3 DNA is TGTGCCAGCAGCTTAGGGGACAGGGGTTATAATTCACCCCTCCACTTT.

The chain joins TRBV5-6 to TRBJ2-5, with D unclear. The V end was cut by 4 bases, the J end by 4 bases, with 17 bases between. CDR1 is SGHDT, CDR2 YYEEEE, per germline. This CDR3 is 15 amino acids long. The CDR3 DNA follows: TGTGCCAGCAGCCAAATTAACAAGAGAGGAGAGACCCAGTACTTC. Translating it yields CASSQINKRGETQYF.

The J gene is TRBJ1-5, the V gene TRBV19; D remains unclear. The CDR3 consists of 16 residues. The V and J ends lost 7 bases and 3 bases respectively, with 19 bases between them. Germline CDR1 reads LNHDA; CDR2 reads SQIVND (reference sequence). The CDR3 region is CASTEESDPSNQPQHF. CDR3 coding DNA: TGTGCCAGTACCGAGGAGAGCGACCCCTCCAATCAGCCCCAGCATTTT.

The chain is built from TRBV6-5 and TRBJ2-3; D might be TRBD2 (7 bases). Germline loops: CDR1 MNHEY, CDR2 SVGAGI. V lost 2 bases and J lost 6, with 15 bases in between. The length of the CDR3 is 15 residues. The CDR3 sequence: CASSYNRGAGDTQYF. The DNA of the CDR3 is TGTGCCAGCAGTTACAATCGGGGGGCCGGGGATACGCAGTATTTT.

The chain recombines TRBV4-1 with TRBJ2-7; D might be TRBD2 (6 bases). There are 17 residues in the CDR3. V lost 1 base and J 1 base, leaving 17 bases between the germline ends. Germline V lookup: CDR1 MGHRA, CDR2 YSYEKL. CDR3 nucleotides: TGCGCCAGCAGCCAAGTCGGCTCCGGACGGGGGTCCTACGAGCAGTACTTC. Translated, it gives CASSQVGSGRGSYEQYF.

J is TRBJ1-6 and V is TRBV5-3; D might be TRBD1 (6 bases). TRBV5-3 is known as an ORF, though its function is uncertain. V gave up 9 bases and J gave up 4 bases, with 26 bases separating them. The CDR3 covers 18 residues. The CDR3: CATAWGQGRGLYNSPLHF. The CDR3 DNA reads TGTGCCACAGCCTGGGGGCAGGGAAGAGGGCTTTATAATTCACCCCTCCACTTT.

The rearrangement links TRBV27 to TRBJ1-2; TRBD1 agrees at 9 bases. CDR3 size: 15 residues. With 6 bases clipped from V and 7 bases from J, the junction kept 12 bases outside the gene matches. CDR1 and CDR2 from the germline V gene are MNHEY and SMNVEV (reference sequence). This CDR3 is CASRPTGTGSTGYTF. The CDR3, as DNA: TGTGCCAGCAGACCGACCGGGACAGGGTCTACTGGCTACACCTTC.

J is TRBJ2-1 and V is TRBV5-6; 7 nucleotides match TRBD2. The CDR3 loop spans 15 amino acids. Unmatched junction bases numbered 9, after V lost 4 bases and J lost 5 bases. Germline assignment: CDR1 SGHDT and CDR2 YYEEEE. The CDR3 region has the DNA TGTGCCAGCAGCGCACGCGGGGGTACCAACAATGAGCAGTTCTTC. This translates into CASSARGGTNNEQFF.

The chain is built from TRBV6-5 and TRBJ1-3; D might be TRBD1 (5 bases). V lost 7 bases and J lost 1, with 11 bases in between. CDR1 is MNHEY, CDR2 SVGAGI, per germline. CDR3 length: 14 residues. The CDR3 loop is CASTQGISGNTIYF. In nucleotides, the CDR3 is TGTGCCAGCACCCAGGGAATATCTGGAAACACCATATATTTT.

V gene TRBV6-5 combines with J gene TRBJ1-1; the match to TRBD1 covers 12 bases. Trimming took 5 bases from V and 12 from J; bases not matched to a gene: 13. The germline CDR1 and CDR2 sequences are MNHEY and SVGAGI. The CDR3 covers 15 residues. The CDR3 sequence is CASSPPGGDRGRSFF. The CDR3, as DNA: TGTGCCAGCAGTCCCCCGGGGGGGGACAGGGGGCGGTCTTTCTTT.

This clone was detected only once. The chain employs TRBV9 and TRBJ1-2; 7 bases map to TRBD1. Germline CDR1 reads SGDLS; CDR2 reads YYNGEE. The CDR3 spans 13 residues. With 3 bases clipped from V and 7 bases from J, the junction kept 6 bases outside the gene matches. CDR3 sequence reads: CASSAYRGSGYTF. Written as DNA, the CDR3 is TGTGCCAGCAGCGCGTACAGGGGAAGTGGCTACACCTTC.

The rearrangement joins TRBV7-2 to TRBJ2-5; 7 positions agree with TRBD1. V lost 4 bases, J lost 5 bases, and 7 bases stayed unmatched. The CDR3 extends over 14 amino acids. The germline gives CDR1 SGHTA, CDR2 FQGNSA. This CDR3 is CASSSPDRAETQYF. Written as DNA, the CDR3 is TGTGCCAGCAGCTCACCCGACAGGGCCGAGACCCAGTACTTC.

The chain has TRBV5-1 and TRBJ2-5; 7 bases map to TRBD2. The CDR3 runs to 15 residues. V lost 4 bases and J lost 2; bases outside the gene matches: 8. Germline V gene data show CDR1 as SGHRS and CDR2 as YFSETQ. The chain's CDR3 is CASSGPQGGQETQYF. The CDR3 DNA reads as TGCGCCAGCAGCGGACCCCAGGGAGGGCAAGAGACCCAGTACTTC.

J is TRBJ2-3 and V is TRBV20-1; D is possibly TRBD2 (6 bases). Germline CDR1 and CDR2: DFQATT and SNEGSKA (reference sequence). Between the trimmed V and J ends, which lost 3 bases and 5 bases, there was a span of 15 bases. The CDR3 sequence is 14 residues long. The CDR3 nucleotides read TGCAGTGCTAGTGTTAGCGGACCTTTAGATACGCAGTATTTT. As protein: CSASVSGPLDTQYF.

The rearrangement joins TRBV5-1 to TRBJ1-2, with 8 positions matching TRBD1. The germline CDR1 and CDR2 sequences are SGHRS and YFSETQ. The V segment lost 4 bases and the J segment 3 bases; nucleotides outside the gene matches: 5. The CDR3 spans 14 residues. CDR3: CASSPGQEDYGYTF. The CDR3 nucleotides are TGCGCCAGCAGCCCGGGACAGGAGGACTATGGCTACACCTTC.

The chain combines TRBV7-9 with TRBJ1-1, with 8 bases aligning to TRBD1. The germline V gene has CDR1 SEHNR and CDR2 FQNEAQ (reference sequence). The CDR3 loop spans 15 amino acids. The trim removed 3 bases at V and 0 bases at J, leaving 3 bases unmatched. Here the CDR3 DNA reads TGTGCCAGCAGCTTCCGACAGGGGATGAACACTGAAGCTTTCTTT. Its translation: CASSFRQGMNTEAFF.

This chain uses TRBV7-9 with TRBJ2-3; TRBD2 matches 10 bases. V shed 5 bases, J shed 4 bases, and the junction held 3 bases outside the gene matches. The CDR3 totals 14 residues. CDR1 and CDR2 from the germline V gene are SEHNR and FQNEAQ (reference sequence). CDR3 sequence: CASSTGTSADTQYF. The CDR3, as DNA: TGTGCCAGCAGCACCGGGACTAGCGCAGATACGCAGTATTTT.

The chain recombines TRBV5-1 with TRBJ2-3, with 8 bases that match TRBD2. V lost 3 bases and J lost 2; bases outside the gene matches: 8. Germline CDR1 is SGHRS and CDR2 is YFSETQ. This CDR3 spans 16 amino acids. The CDR3 spells CASSSLTGGHTDTQYF. CDR3 coding DNA: TGCGCCAGCAGCTCTTTAACGGGGGGGCACACAGATACGCAGTATTTT.

The J gene is TRBJ2-1, the V gene TRBV3-1 (or the pseudogene TRBV3-2); D ambiguous. V was clipped by 1 base and J by 2 bases, with 6 bases between them. This CDR3 has 14 amino acids. CDR1 and CDR2 from the germline V gene are LGHDT and YNNKEL (reference sequence). For the CDR3, the DNA is TGTGCCAGCAGCCAAGGTCTAACCTACAATGAGCAGTTCTTC. This sequence encodes CASSQGLTYNEQFF.

This clone turned up a few times. The chain recombines TRBV9 with TRBJ2-7; D remains unclear. The CDR3 length is 14 residues. Germline CDR1 is SGDLS and CDR2 is YYNGEE. Trimming cost V 4 bases and J 0 bases, with 11 bases left between them. The CDR3 DNA sequence: TGTGCCAGCAGCTTTTCAGAAAGCTCCTACGAGCAGTACTTC. It encodes CASSFSESSYEQYF.

This clone was counted once. V usage is TRBV28 and J usage is TRBJ2-1; a weak D match, TRBD1 (6 bases). Germline values: CDR1 MDHEN, CDR2 SYDVKM. V lost 1 base, J lost 0 bases, and 16 bases lay in between. The CDR3 is 18 amino acids. The CDR3 coding sequence is TGTGCCAGCAGTTTATACGGCCGCGCAGGGGTCTCCTACAATGAGCAGTTCTTC. Protein: CASSLYGRAGVSYNEQFF.

This clone was recorded only once. The chain carries TRBV19 and TRBJ1-1, with a tentative D call TRBD1 (5 bases). V shed 6 bases and J shed 1 base, with 12 bases lying between them. Germline CDR1 is LNHDA and CDR2 is SQIVND (reference sequence). This CDR3 comprises 14 residues. The CDR3 loop reads CASRIGRENTEAFF. The CDR3 region has the DNA TGTGCCAGTAGAATCGGCAGGGAGAACACTGAAGCTTTCTTT.

The gene calls are TRBV4-2 and TRBJ1-2; 10 nucleotides line up with TRBD1. CDR1 is LGHNA and CDR2 is YNFKEQ in the germline V gene. V gave up 5 bases and J gave up 8 bases; unmatched junction bases: 11. The CDR3 loop spans 15 amino acids. CDR3 coding DNA: TGTGCCAGCAGCTCTTCCGGACAGGGGGAGGAAGGCTACACCTTC. The encoded protein is CASSSSGQGEEGYTF.

This chain connects TRBV3-1 (or the pseudogene TRBV3-2) to TRBJ1-5, with 10 bases identical to TRBD1. This CDR3 region has 16 residues. Germline assignment: CDR1 LGHDT and CDR2 YNNKEL (reference sequence). Trimming removed 4 bases from V and 6 bases from J; junction bases left unmatched: 9. In DNA form, the CDR3 reads TGTGCCAGCAGCCGTAGAGGACAGGGGGAAGGTCAGCCCCAGCATTTT. Protein: CASSRRGQGEGQPQHF.

This clone has only a few counts. The rearrangement joins TRBV6-2 or TRBV6-3 to TRBJ1-5; the match to TRBD1 covers 8 bases. Germline CDR1 is MNHEY and CDR2 is SVGEGT. Losses at the gene ends were 2 bases for V and 10 bases for J; bases not matched to a gene: 7. The CDR3 is made up of 14 amino acids. The CDR3 nucleotides are TGTGCCAGCAGTTACGGACAGGGTGGAGGTCCCCAGCATTTT. Its protein is CASSYGQGGGPQHF.

The chain couples TRBV9 to TRBJ2-1; 13 bases map to TRBD2. The CDR3 has 13 amino acids. V was pared by 2 bases and J by 10 bases, with 0 bases of the junction left unmatched. Germline V CDR1 and CDR2: SGDLS, YYNGEE. The CDR3 DNA reads TGTGCCAGCAGCGTGGGACTAGCGGGAGAGCAGTTCTTC. Translating it yields CASSVGLAGEQFF.

This sequence joins TRBV20-1 and TRBJ2-5; 7 bases line up with TRBD1. Germline V gives CDR1 DFQATT, CDR2 SNEGSKA (reference sequence). After removal of 5 bases from V and 4 bases from J, the junction contained 1 base not matched to a gene. The CDR3 has 11 residues. CDR3 loop: CSAGDRETQYF. In DNA, the CDR3 is TGCAGTGCTGGGGACAGAGAGACCCAGTACTTC.